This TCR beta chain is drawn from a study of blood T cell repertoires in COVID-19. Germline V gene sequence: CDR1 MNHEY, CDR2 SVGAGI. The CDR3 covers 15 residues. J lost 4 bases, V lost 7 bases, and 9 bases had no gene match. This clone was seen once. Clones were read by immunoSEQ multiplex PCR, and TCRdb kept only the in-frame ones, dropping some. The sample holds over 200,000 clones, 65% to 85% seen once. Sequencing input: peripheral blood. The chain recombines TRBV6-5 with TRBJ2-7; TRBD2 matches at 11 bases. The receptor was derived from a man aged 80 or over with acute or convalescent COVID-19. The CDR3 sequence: CASKLAGERLYEQYF. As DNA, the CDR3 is TGTGCCAGCAAACTAGCGGGAGAAAGGTTGTACGAGCAGTACTTC.